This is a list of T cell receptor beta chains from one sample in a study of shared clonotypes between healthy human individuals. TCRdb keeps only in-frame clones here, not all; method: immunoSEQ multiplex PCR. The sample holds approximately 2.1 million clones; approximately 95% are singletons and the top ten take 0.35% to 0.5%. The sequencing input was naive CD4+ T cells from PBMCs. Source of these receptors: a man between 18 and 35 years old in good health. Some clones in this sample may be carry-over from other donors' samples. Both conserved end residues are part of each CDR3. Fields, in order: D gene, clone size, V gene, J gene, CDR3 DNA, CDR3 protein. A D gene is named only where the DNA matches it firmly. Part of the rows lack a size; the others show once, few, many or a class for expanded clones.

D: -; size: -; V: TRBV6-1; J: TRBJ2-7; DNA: TGTGCCAGCAGTCCGGAGATATCCTACGAGCAGTACTTC; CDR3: CASSPEISYEQYF
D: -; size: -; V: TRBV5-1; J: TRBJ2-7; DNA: TGCGCCAGCAGCTTGGAAGGCATTTACGAGCAGTACTTC; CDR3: CASSLEGIYEQYF
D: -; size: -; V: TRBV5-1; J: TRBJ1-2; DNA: TGCGCCAGCAAACAGGAGGACTATGGCTACACCTTC; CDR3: CASKQEDYGYTF
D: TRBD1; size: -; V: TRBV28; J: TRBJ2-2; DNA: TGTGCCAGCAGTTCTCCGGGACAGGGGGCCGGCACCGGGGAGCTGTTTTTT; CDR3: CASSSPGQGAGTGELFF
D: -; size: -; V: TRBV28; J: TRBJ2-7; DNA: TGTGCCAGCAGTCCCTCCAAACCGCGGTCGTACGAGCAGTACTTC; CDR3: CASSPSKPRSYEQYF
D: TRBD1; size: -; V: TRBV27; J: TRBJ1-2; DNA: TGTGCCAGCAGTATGAACCGGGACAGCCATTTCTACACCTTC; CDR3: CASSMNRDSHFYTF
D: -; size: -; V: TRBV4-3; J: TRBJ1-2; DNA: TGCGCCAGCAGCCAAGATACGGGCCAGCCCGGCTACACCTTC; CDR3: CASSQDTGQPGYTF
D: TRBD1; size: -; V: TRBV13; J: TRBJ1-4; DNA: TGTGCCAGCAGCCTGGACAGGACAGGGGCGGGAAAACTGTTTTTT; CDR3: CASSLDRTGAGKLFF
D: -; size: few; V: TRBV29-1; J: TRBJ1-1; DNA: TGCAGCGTTACCTTCAACACTGAAGCTTTCTTT; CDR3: CSVTFNTEAFF
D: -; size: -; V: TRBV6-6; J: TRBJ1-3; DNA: TGTGCCAGCAGCCGCCCATGGCGGGAGGGAAACACCATATATTTT; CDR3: CASSRPWREGNTIYF
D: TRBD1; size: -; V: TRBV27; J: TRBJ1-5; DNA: TGTGCCAGCAGGGCCGACAGGGGTTATGGACATCAGCCCCAGCATTTT; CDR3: CASRADRGYGHQPQHF
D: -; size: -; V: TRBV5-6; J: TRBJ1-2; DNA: TGTGCCAGCAGCTTGGGGTCAGTCGACTATGGCTACACCTTC; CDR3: CASSLGSVDYGYTF
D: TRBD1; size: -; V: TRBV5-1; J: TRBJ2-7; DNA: TGCGCCAGCAGCTTGGGAGGACAGGGTGGGGAGCAGTACTTC; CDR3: CASSLGGQGGEQYF
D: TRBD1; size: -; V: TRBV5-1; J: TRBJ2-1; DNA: TGCGCCAGCAGCCGGACAGGGGGTGGGTACAATGAGCAGTTCTTC; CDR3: CASSRTGGGYNEQFF
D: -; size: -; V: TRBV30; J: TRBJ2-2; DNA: TGTGCCTGGGGACACAACACCGGGGAGCTGTTTTTT; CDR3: CAWGHNTGELFF
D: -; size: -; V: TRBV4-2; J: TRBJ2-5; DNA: TGTGCCAGCAGCCAAGAGGGTCGAGAGACCCAGTACTTC; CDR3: CASSQEGRETQYF
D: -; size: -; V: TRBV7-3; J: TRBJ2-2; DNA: TGTGCCAGCAGCTCCGGGCCCACCGGGGAGCTGTTTTTT; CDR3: CASSSGPTGELFF
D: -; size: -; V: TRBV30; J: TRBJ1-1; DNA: TGTGCCTGGAGTGTCTCTACTGAAGCTTTCTTT; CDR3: CAWSVSTEAFF
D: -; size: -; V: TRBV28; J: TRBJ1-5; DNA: TGTGCCAGCAGTTTATCCATCTCCGGGCAGCCCCAGCATTTT; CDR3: CASSLSISGQPQHF
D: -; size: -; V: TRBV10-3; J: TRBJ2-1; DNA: TGTGCCATCAGTCGCGGACTGGGTGGCTCCTACAATGAGCAGTTCTTC; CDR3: CAISRGLGGSYNEQFF
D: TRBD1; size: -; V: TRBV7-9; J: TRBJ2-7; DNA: TGTGCCAGCACCCCGGGACAGGGGTACTACGAGCAGTACTTC; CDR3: CASTPGQGYYEQYF
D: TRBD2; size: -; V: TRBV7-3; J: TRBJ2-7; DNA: TGTGCCAGCAGCTCGGGGGGCGAGCAGTACTTC; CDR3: CASSSGGEQYF
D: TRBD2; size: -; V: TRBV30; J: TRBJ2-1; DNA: TGTGCCTGGGGACTCCCCGGACTAGCGGGAGTGAATGAGCAGTTCTTC; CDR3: CAWGLPGLAGVNEQFF
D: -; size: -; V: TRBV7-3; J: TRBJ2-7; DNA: TGTGCCAGCAGCTTAGAAGGAGCGGTGGTCGGGGAGCAGTACTTC; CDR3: CASSLEGAVVGEQYF
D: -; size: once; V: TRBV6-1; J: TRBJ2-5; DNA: TGTGCCAGCAGTGGCGACAGCCAAGAGACCCAGTACTTC; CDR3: CASSGDSQETQYF
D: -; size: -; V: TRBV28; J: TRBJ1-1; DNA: TGTGCCAGCAGCCCACCGAAGACCATGAACACTGAAGCTTTCTTT; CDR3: CASSPPKTMNTEAFF
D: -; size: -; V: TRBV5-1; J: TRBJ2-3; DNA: TGCGCCAGCAGCTTGGTTGGGCGGGCAGATACGCAGTATTTT; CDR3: CASSLVGRADTQYF
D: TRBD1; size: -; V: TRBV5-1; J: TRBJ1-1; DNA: TGCGCCAGCAGCTTGGTAGAGACAGGGACGAACACTGAAGCTTTCTTT; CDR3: CASSLVETGTNTEAFF
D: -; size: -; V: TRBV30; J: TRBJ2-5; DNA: TGTGCCTGGAGTCCCAATCGGGGATTTGGTGAGACCCAGTACTTC; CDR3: CAWSPNRGFGETQYF
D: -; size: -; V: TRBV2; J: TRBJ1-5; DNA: TGTGCCAGCAGGCTAATGAGGGGGGGCGATCAGCCCCAGCATTTT; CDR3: CASRLMRGGDQPQHF